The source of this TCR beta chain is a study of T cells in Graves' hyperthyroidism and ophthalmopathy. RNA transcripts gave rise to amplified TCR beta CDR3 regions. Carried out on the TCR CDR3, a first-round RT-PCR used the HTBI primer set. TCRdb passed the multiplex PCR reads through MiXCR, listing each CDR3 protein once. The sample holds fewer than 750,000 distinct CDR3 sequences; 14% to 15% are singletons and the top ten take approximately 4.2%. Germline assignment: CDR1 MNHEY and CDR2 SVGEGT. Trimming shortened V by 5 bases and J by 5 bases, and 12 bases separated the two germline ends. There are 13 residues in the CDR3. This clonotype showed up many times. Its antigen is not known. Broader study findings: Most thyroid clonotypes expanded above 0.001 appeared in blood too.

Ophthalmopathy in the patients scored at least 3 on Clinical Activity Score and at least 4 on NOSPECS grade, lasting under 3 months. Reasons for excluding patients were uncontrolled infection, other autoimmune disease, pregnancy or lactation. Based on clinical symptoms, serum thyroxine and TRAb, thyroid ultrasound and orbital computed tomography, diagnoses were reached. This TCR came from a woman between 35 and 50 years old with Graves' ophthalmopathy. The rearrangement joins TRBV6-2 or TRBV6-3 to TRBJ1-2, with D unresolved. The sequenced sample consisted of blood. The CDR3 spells CASSPNGPYGYTF. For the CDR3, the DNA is TGTGCCAGCAGTCCGAACGGCCCTTATGGCTACACCTTC.